Included here is one T cell receptor (beta chain) sequence, with context. Its antigen is not identified. V was clipped by 5 bases and J by 2 bases, with 18 bases between them. Germline lookup yields CDR1 MDHEN and CDR2 SYDVKM. This CDR3 region has 16 residues. The data derive from a study of cytomegalovirus exposure and HLA in healthy donors. The study's findings and limits: CMV serostatus was the only recorded immune exposure for donors. In a later analysis, CMV-associated beta chains were mostly HLA-associated, it appeared. The Asian-associated ancestry cluster reportedly had fewer N-insertions than the roughly 720-donor mean in a later analysis.

This PCR relied on a set of 60 Vbeta primers and 13 Jbeta primers. The method was immunoSEQ multiplex PCR; TCRdb's version includes in-frame clones alone and lacks a portion of them. Here the sample spans about 190,000 clones, roughly four fifths being singletons. The source of this sequence is a man aged 18 to 30 in good health and CMV-seronegative. Sequencing was done on a sample of PBMCs. V usage is TRBV28 and J usage is TRBJ2-5; D call uncertain. The CDR3 DNA reads as TGTGCCAGCAGTCCTTCAAGGCCCCCACTACAAGAGACCCAGTACTTC. Its protein is CASSPSRPPLQETQYF.